The clone carrying this T cell receptor (beta chain) was seen repeatedly, ten times or more. V trimming: 4 bases; J trimming: 3 bases; junction bases outside the gene matches: 4. CDR3 length: 14 amino acids. MiXCR, applied by TCRdb to the PCR reads, yields one record per CDR3 protein. Of around 86,000 distinct CDR3 sequences in the sample, over 15% were seen once. The sample comes from a study of molecular identifiers for immune sequencing clone quantification. Source material: naive CD8+ T cells from blood, with Jurkat cell RNA spiked in. The subset here: FACS-sorted CD8+CD4-CCR7+CD45RA+ naive T cells. The TCR comes from a human donor in good health. Some libraries in this study had Jurkat cell RNA spiked in. The V and J genes are TRBV12-3 or TRBV12-4 and TRBJ1-2, with 8 bases aligning to TRBD1. The CDR3 coding sequence is TGTGCCAGCAGTTCGACAGGGGAGGACTATGGCTACACCTTC. Amino acid sequence: CASSSTGEDYGYTF.